This TCR beta chain is from a study of blood T cell repertoires in COVID-19. Trimming removed 4 bases from V and 3 bases from J, with 15 bases in between. CDR3 length: 15 amino acids. From germline, CDR1 is SGDLS and CDR2 YYNGEE. In the study's own analysis: Scientists estimated how many nucleated cells there were by amplifying reference gene primers. This table comes from immunoSEQ multiplex PCR, and its TCRdb copy is limited to in-frame clones, with some not included. V and J calls and clone size are given by that table; D and trimming were obtained from the DNA. The sample lists about 270,000 clones; around 84% were seen once.

V usage is TRBV9 and J usage is TRBJ2-3, with D possibly being TRBD2 (6 bases). Sequencing was carried out using peripheral blood. The receptor was isolated from a human donor with COVID-19, enrolled during active disease. The donor label of this sample is uncertain. The CDR3 DNA reads as TGTGCCAGCAGCACCTTGGGACTGGAAACAGATACGCAGTATTTT. Encoded protein: CASSTLGLETDTQYF.